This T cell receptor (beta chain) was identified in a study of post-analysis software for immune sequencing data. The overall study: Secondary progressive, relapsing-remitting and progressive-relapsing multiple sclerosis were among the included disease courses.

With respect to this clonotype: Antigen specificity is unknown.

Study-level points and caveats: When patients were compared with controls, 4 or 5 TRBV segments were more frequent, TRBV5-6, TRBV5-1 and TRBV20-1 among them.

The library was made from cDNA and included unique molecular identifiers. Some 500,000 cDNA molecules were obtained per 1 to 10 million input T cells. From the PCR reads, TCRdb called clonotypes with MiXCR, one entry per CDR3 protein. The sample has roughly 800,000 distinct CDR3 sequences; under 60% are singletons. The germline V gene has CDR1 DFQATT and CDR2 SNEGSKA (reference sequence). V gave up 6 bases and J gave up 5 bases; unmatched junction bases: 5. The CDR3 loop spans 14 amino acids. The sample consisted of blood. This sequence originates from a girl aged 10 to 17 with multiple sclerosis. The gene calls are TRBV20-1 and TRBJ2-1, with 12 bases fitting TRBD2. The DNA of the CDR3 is TGCAGTGCCCGGACTAGCGGGATTCACAATGAGCAGTTCTTC. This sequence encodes CSARTSGIHNEQFF.